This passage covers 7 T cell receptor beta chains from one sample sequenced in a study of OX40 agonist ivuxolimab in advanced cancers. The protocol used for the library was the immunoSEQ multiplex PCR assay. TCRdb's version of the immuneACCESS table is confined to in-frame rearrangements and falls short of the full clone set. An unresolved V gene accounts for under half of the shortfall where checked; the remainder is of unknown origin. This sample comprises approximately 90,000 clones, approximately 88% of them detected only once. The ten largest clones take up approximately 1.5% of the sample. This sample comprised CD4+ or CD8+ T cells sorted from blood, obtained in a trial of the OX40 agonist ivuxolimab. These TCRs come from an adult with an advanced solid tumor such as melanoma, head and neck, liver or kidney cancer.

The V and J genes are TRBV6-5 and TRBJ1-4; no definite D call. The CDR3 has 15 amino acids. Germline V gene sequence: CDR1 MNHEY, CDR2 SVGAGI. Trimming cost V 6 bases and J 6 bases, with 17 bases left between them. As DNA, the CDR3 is TGTGCCAGCAGCCTAACACCGTTTCGGGATGAAAAACTGTTTTTT. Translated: CASSLTPFRDEKLFF.

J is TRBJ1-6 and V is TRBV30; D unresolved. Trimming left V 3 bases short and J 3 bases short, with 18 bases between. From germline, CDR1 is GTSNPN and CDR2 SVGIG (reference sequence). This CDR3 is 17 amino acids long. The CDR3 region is CAWRRASGGIYNSPLHF. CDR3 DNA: TGTGCCTGGAGGAGGGCGTCCGGAGGGATCTATAATTCACCCCTCCACTTT.

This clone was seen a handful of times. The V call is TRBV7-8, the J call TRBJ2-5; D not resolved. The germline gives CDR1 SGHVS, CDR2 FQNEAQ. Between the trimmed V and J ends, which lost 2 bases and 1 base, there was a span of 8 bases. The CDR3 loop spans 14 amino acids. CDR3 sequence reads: CASSLKRTQETQYF. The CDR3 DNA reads TGTGCCAGCAGCTTAAAAAGGACCCAAGAGACCCAGTACTTC.

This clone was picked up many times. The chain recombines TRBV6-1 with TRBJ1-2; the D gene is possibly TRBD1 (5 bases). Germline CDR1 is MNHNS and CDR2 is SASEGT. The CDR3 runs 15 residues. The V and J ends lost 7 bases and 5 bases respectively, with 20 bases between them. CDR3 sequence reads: CASKLEGNVGYGYTF. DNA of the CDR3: TGTGCCAGCAAATTAGAGGGGAACGTTGGGTATGGCTACACCTTC.

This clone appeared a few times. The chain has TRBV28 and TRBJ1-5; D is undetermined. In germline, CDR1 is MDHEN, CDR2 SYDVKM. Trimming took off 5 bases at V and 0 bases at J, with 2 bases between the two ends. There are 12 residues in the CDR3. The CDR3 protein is CASSTSNQPQHF. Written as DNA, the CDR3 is TGTGCCAGCAGTACTAGCAATCAGCCCCAGCATTTT.

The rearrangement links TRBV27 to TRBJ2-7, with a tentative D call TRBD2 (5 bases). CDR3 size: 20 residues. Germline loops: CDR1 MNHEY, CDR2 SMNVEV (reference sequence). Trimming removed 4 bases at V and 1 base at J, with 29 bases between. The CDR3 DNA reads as TGTGCCAGCAGTTCCTCCCACAGAGGGTTAAGATTTGGAACTTCCTACGAGCAGTACTTC. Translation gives CASSSSHRGLRFGTSYEQYF.

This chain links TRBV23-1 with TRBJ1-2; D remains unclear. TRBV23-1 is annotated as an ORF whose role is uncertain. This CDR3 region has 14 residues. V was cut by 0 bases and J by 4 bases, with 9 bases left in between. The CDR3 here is CASSQSSRGYGYTF. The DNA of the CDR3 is TGCGCCAGCAGTCAATCCTCCCGGGGCTATGGCTACACCTTC.